The 11 T cell receptor beta chains below were found in one sample sequenced in a study of blood T cell repertoires in COVID-19. Only in-frame clones appear in the TCRdb table, and some are missing; sequencing was by immunoSEQ multiplex PCR. This sample has approximately 30,000 clones, with about 88% found just once. The sequencing sample was made of peripheral blood. The origin of the receptors is an elderly woman with active or convalescent COVID-19.

The rearrangement links TRBV25-1 to TRBJ1-2; possibly TRBD1 for D (5 bases). Germline V gene data show CDR1 as MGHDK and CDR2 as SYGVNS. The V end was cut by 7 bases, the J end by 1 base, with 16 bases between. The CDR3 runs 15 residues. CDR3 nucleotide sequence: TGTGCCAGCAAAACGTGGGGCTTCTTTAACTATGGCTACACCTTC. Its translation is CASKTWGFFNYGYTF.

The V gene is TRBV4-2, the J gene TRBJ2-1; 7 bases line up with TRBD2. CDR3 length: 16 residues. CDR1 LGHNA and CDR2 YNFKEQ come from the germline V gene. The V segment lost 3 bases and the J segment 0 bases; nucleotides outside the gene matches: 5. The CDR3 here is CASSQGGFSSYNEQFF. CDR3 in DNA: TGTGCCAGCAGCCAGGGGGGGTTTAGCTCCTACAATGAGCAGTTCTTC.

The chain combines TRBV7-9 with TRBJ1-2, with 7 bases aligning to TRBD1. The CDR3 extends over 14 amino acids. Germline V gene lookup returns CDR1 SEHNR and CDR2 FQNEAQ (reference sequence). Germline trimming cut 5 bases from V and 4 bases from J; bases unmatched to any gene: 7. CDR3 loop: CASSILTGTYGYTF. As DNA, the CDR3 is TGTGCCAGCAGCATCCTGACAGGGACCTATGGCTACACCTTC. Full variable domain (missing parts from reference TRBV7-9 and TRBJ1-2): DTGVSQNPRHKITKRGQNVTFRCDPISEHNRLYWYRQTLGQGPEFLTYFQNEAQLEKSRLLSDRFSAERPKGSFSTLEIQRTEQGDSAMYLCASSILTGTYGYTFGSGTRLTVV.

The chain is built from TRBV5-1 and TRBJ1-2, with 7 bases that match TRBD1. The CDR3 is made up of 17 amino acids. In germline, CDR1 is SGHRS, CDR2 YFSETQ. With 3 bases clipped from V and 3 bases from J, the junction kept 14 bases outside the gene matches. CDR3 sequence: CASSSGAIGQDYYGYTF. CDR3 DNA sequence: TGCGCCAGCAGCTCGGGCGCAATAGGACAGGACTACTATGGCTACACCTTC.

The chain employs TRBV6-2 or TRBV6-3 and TRBJ1-5; TRBD1 matches at 8 bases. The CDR3 is 19 residues long. Looked up from germline, CDR1 is MNHEY and CDR2 is SVGEGT. V shed 2 bases and J 2 bases; nucleotides not matched to a gene: 14. The CDR3 sequence is CASSYRERFRGRGNQPQHF. The CDR3 DNA reads as TGTGCCAGCAGTTACCGTGAAAGATTCAGGGGGCGAGGCAATCAGCCCCAGCATTTT.

J is TRBJ2-6 and V is TRBV6-2 or TRBV6-3, with TRBD2 identical over 8 bases. This CDR3 contains 15 residues. Germline CDR1 and CDR2: MNHEY and SVGEGT. J lost 2 bases, V lost 4 bases, and 1 base had no gene match. CDR3 nucleotides: TGTGCCAGCAGTTTCGGGGGGGCTGGGGCCAACGTCCTGACTTTC. Residues: CASSFGGAGANVLTF.

The count of this clone is one. The chain employs TRBV5-1 and TRBJ2-7; 8 bases align to TRBD1. Germline assignment: CDR1 SGHRS and CDR2 YFSETQ. The CDR3 is 16 residues long. Trimming at V came to 3 bases and at J to 0 bases, leaving 8 bases not matched to a gene. The CDR3 bases are TGCGCCAGCAGCTCGTCCGGGACAGGCATCTCCTACGAGCAGTACTTC. Its translation is CASSSSGTGISYEQYF. Variable domain in full (rest from reference TRBV5-1 and TRBJ2-7): KAGVTQTPRYLIKTRGQQVTLSCSPISGHRSVSWYQQTPGQGLQFLFEYFSETQRNKGNFPGRFSGRQFSNSRSEMNVSTLELGDSALYLCASSSSGTGISYEQYFGPGTRLTVT.

This rearrangement joins TRBV6-5 to TRBJ1-1; D gene ambiguous. V lost 6 bases and J lost 0, with 11 bases in between. The germline V gene encodes CDR1 MNHEY and CDR2 SVGAGI. The CDR3 contains 14 residues. The CDR3 coding sequence is TGTGCCAGCAGCAAACAAAGAATGAACACTGAAGCTTTCTTT. It codes for CASSKQRMNTEAFF.

The rearrangement joins TRBV27 to TRBJ1-2; 8 nucleotides agree with TRBD1. This CDR3 comprises 13 residues. The junction had 7 bases not matched to a gene; V was cut back by 6 bases and J by 7 bases. The V gene's germline CDR1 is MNHEY and CDR2 SMNVEV (reference sequence). CDR3 region: CASSKDRDGGYTF. In nucleotides, the CDR3 is TGTGCCAGCAGCAAGGACAGGGATGGTGGCTACACCTTC.

The chain links TRBV19 to TRBJ1-5; possible D gene TRBD1, 5 bases. Between the trimmed V and J ends, which lost 4 bases and 1 base, there was a span of 14 bases. Per germline, CDR1 LNHDA and CDR2 SQIVND (reference sequence). This CDR3 is 16 amino acids long. CDR3 protein: CASSTPGGGSNQPQHF. The CDR3 DNA reads TGTGCCAGTAGTACCCCGGGGGGAGGAAGCAATCAGCCCCAGCATTTT.

This chain uses TRBV20-1 with TRBJ2-1, with a possible D match to TRBD2 (5 bases). This CDR3 has 15 amino acids. Trimming shortened V by 3 bases and J by 0 bases, and 12 bases separated the two germline ends. Germline CDR1 reads DFQATT; CDR2 reads SNEGSKA (reference sequence). In nucleotides, the CDR3 is TGCAGTGCTAGTATGCGGGCGGGCTCCTACAATGAGCAGTTCTTC. Encoded protein: CSASMRAGSYNEQFF.